The clone carrying this TCR beta chain was detected once. What it binds is unknown. These data originate in a study of neoadjuvant anti-PD-1 for oral cavity cancer. Study-wide points: TCR analyses covered only a few patients per response group.

Profiled with immunoSEQ multiplex PCR; TCRdb holds only in-frame clones, not every one. The data show around 32,000 clones, almost 80% seen once. This CDR3 comprises 16 residues. Documented time point: after neoadjuvant nivolumab, at surgical resection. Patients had HPV-negative, locally advanced oral cavity squamous cell carcinoma. The sample in question was PBMCs, obtained after nivolumab (anti-PD-1) treatment. The rearrangement uses TRBV12-1 and TRBJ1-2; the table names TRBD1, a call not compared with the DNA. TRBV12-1 is recorded as a pseudogene. The sequence was obtained from a person between 40 and 85 years old with oral cavity squamous cell carcinoma. The CDR3 coding sequence is TGTGCCAGCAGCTTTGCCCGACAGGGGTTCATCTATGGCTACACCTTC. It is translated as CASSFARQGFIYGYTF.